The T cell receptor beta chain under discussion was sequenced for a study of blood T cell repertoires in COVID-19. Measured with immunoSEQ multiplex PCR; TCRdb has only the in-frame clones, and not every one. The sample carries about 370,000 clones, around 87% recorded once. Germline V gene sequence: CDR1 MDHEN, CDR2 SYDVKM. CDR3 length: 17 amino acids. V lost 4 bases, J lost 4 bases, and 6 bases stayed unmatched. The chain joins TRBV28 to TRBJ2-5; TRBD2 matches 16 bases. The sample was peripheral blood. This receptor was obtained from a woman in her 30s with COVID-19, enrolled during active disease. CDR3 nucleotide sequence: TGTGCCAGCAGTTCACCGGGACTAGCGGGAGGGCCAGAGACCCAGTACTTC. Encoded protein: CASSSPGLAGGPETQYF.